The source of this T cell receptor beta chain is a study of molecular identifiers for immune sequencing clone quantification. TCRdb recomputed calls from the PCR reads with MiXCR, one row per CDR3 protein. The sample holds about half a million distinct CDR3 sequences, under 30% seen once. This clonotype came up many times. Germline-derived CDR1 and CDR2 are SGHTA and FQGNSA. V lost 1 base and J 6 bases, leaving 7 bases between the germline ends. This CDR3 has 13 residues. Sequenced: naive CD8+ T cells from blood, with Jurkat cell RNA spiked in. This sample's subset: FACS-sorted CD8+CD4-CCR7+CD45RA+ naive T cells. The genes are TRBV7-2 and TRBJ1-5, with D hard to call. This receptor was taken from a human donor in good health. Some libraries in this study had Jurkat cell RNA spiked in. The CDR3 nucleotides read TGTGCCAGCAGCTTAGACAGTTTTCAGCCCCAGCATTTT. Translating gives CASSLDSFQPQHF.